The 26 T cell receptor beta chains below were found in one sample sequenced in a study of T cells in tumors after PD-1 blockade. This sample's time point: first of two post-therapy site-matched biopsies 2 to 3 months apart. TCRdb keeps only in-frame clones here, not all; method: immunoSEQ multiplex PCR. The sample has 2,000 to 3,000 clones; around two thirds are singletons. Specimen: tumor tissue, collected after anti-PD-1 treatment. Every receptor here comes from a human donor with basal cell carcinoma.

This chain connects TRBV6-5 to TRBJ1-2; no clear D gene. Germline V gene data show CDR1 as MNHEY and CDR2 as SVGAGI. The CDR3 loop spans 13 amino acids. Trimming left V 6 bases short and J 4 bases short, with 12 bases between. CDR3: CASSPSETYGYTF. CDR3 bases: TGTGCCAGCAGCCCCTCAGAGACCTATGGCTACACCTTC.

This chain connects TRBV6-5 to TRBJ2-7, with TRBD1 identical over 9 bases. There are 15 residues in the CDR3. Germline trimming cut 2 bases from V and 6 bases from J; bases unmatched to any gene: 8. Germline V gene lookup returns CDR1 MNHEY and CDR2 SVGAGI. This CDR3 is CASSYEGTGFFEQYF. The CDR3 DNA reads TGTGCCAGCAGTTACGAAGGGACAGGGTTTTTCGAGCAGTACTTC.

The chain combines TRBV28 with TRBJ1-5; D gene unclear. This CDR3 comprises 17 residues. V was shortened by 5 bases and J by 1 base, with 18 bases between the two germline ends. The germline gives CDR1 MDHEN, CDR2 SYDVKM. The CDR3 reads CASSPSPRVRSNQPQHF. The CDR3, as DNA: TGTGCCAGCAGTCCCTCCCCCAGAGTAAGGAGCAATCAGCCCCAGCATTTT.

This chain joins TRBV6-4 and TRBJ2-3, with TRBD2 matching 9 bases. The V and J ends lost 4 bases and 4 bases, in that order; junction bases with no gene match: 6. The germline gives CDR1 MRHNA, CDR2 SNTAGT. The CDR3 contains 15 residues. The chain's CDR3 is CASSALAGLADTQYF. CDR3 coding DNA: TGTGCCAGCAGTGCCCTAGCGGGGTTAGCAGATACGCAGTATTTT.

This clone was picked up one time. V and J are TRBV6-6 and TRBJ2-3; 9 positions match TRBD2. The J segment lost 5 bases and the V segment lost 5 bases, leaving 8 bases of the junction unmatched. Germline V CDR1 and CDR2: MNHNY, SVGAGI (reference sequence). The CDR3 covers 15 residues. CDR3 nucleotide sequence: TGTGCCAGCAGTAGACTAGCGGAGATGGGAGATACGCAGTATTTT. Translation: CASSRLAEMGDTQYF.

In this sample, this clone turned up a few times. V and J are TRBV10-3 and TRBJ1-1; D is possibly TRBD1 (5 bases). The CDR3 is 14 residues long. Trimming took 6 bases from V and 1 from J, leaving 12 bases between them. The germline V gene encodes CDR1 ENHRY and CDR2 SYGVKD. In DNA, the CDR3 is TGTGCCATCAGCCCCCTTACAGGGAACACTGAAGCTTTCTTT. Encoded protein: CAISPLTGNTEAFF.

This clone is classed as large. The chain employs TRBV7-9 and TRBJ1-5; D ambiguous. Deletions cut 2 bases from V and 4 bases from J, with 3 bases between. Germline V gene sequence: CDR1 SEHNR, CDR2 FQNEAQ (reference sequence). The CDR3 has 12 amino acids. The CDR3 is CASSLSNQPQHF. CDR3 DNA sequence: TGTGCCAGCAGCTTAAGTAATCAGCCCCAGCATTTT.

The rearrangement joins TRBV2 to TRBJ1-6; a possible D gene is TRBD1 (5 bases). Germline lookup yields CDR1 SNHLY and CDR2 FYNNEI. The length of the CDR3 is 15 residues. The V and J ends lost 4 bases and 7 bases respectively, with 14 bases between them. The CDR3 is CASSAGRAVNSPLHF. The DNA of the CDR3 is TGTGCCAGCAGTGCAGGGAGGGCTGTGAATTCACCCCTCCACTTT. Full variable domain (missing parts from reference TRBV2 and TRBJ1-6): EPEVTQTPSHQVTQMGQEVILRCVPISNHLYFYWYRQILGQKVEFLVSFYNNEISEKSEIFDDQFSVERPDGSNFTLKIRSTKLEDSAMYFCASSAGRAVNSPLHFGNGTRLTVT.

The gene calls are TRBV30 and TRBJ1-1; 8 bases line up with TRBD1. J gave up 4 bases and V 3 bases, and 1 base lay outside the gene matches. This CDR3 contains 12 residues. CDR1 and CDR2 (germline): GTSNPN, SVGIG (reference sequence). The CDR3 loop is CAWSGQGTEAFF. The CDR3 DNA is TGTGCCTGGAGCGGACAGGGCACTGAAGCTTTCTTT.

The chain employs TRBV13 and TRBJ2-5, with D possibly matching TRBD2 (6 bases). The CDR3 is 14 residues long. The germline V and J ends were trimmed by 0 bases and 5 bases, with 10 bases remaining between them. Per the germline V gene, CDR1 is PRHDT and CDR2 is FYEKMQ (reference sequence). The CDR3 loop reads CASSLGGGGETQYF. CDR3 DNA sequence: TGTGCCAGCAGCTTAGGGGGAGGAGGTGAGACCCAGTACTTC.

This clone was counted between two and nine times. The V and J genes are TRBV5-1 and TRBJ1-6; 8 bases line up with TRBD1. Germline CDR1 SGHRS, CDR2 YFSETQ. The CDR3 has 17 residues. V shed 0 bases, J shed 4 bases, and the junction held 6 bases outside the gene matches. DNA of the CDR3: TGCGCCAGCAGCTTGGAGCCACAGGGGGTTTATAATTCACCCCTCCACTTT. Translation: CASSLEPQGVYNSPLHF. The variable domain in full, completed from reference TRBV5-1 and TRBJ1-6, reads KAGVTQTPRYLIKTRGQQVTLSCSPISGHRSVSWYQQTPGQGLQFLFEYFSETQRNKGNFPGRFSGRQFSNSRSEMNVSTLELGDSALYLCASSLEPQGVYNSPLHFGNGTRLTVT.

The V gene is TRBV5-6, the J gene TRBJ1-2, with 7 bases fitting TRBD1. The junction had 9 bases not matched to a gene; V was cut back by 7 bases and J by 0 bases. This CDR3 is 15 amino acids long. The germline V gene has CDR1 SGHDT and CDR2 YYEEEE. The CDR3 DNA follows: TGTGCCAGCGCTGTTTCGGACAGGTCTAACTATGGCTACACCTTC. Translating it yields CASAVSDRSNYGYTF.

The chain is built from TRBV25-1 and TRBJ1-1; the D gene is possibly TRBD1 (6 bases). The V gene lost 4 bases and the J gene lost 5 bases, with 14 bases spanning the gap. The CDR3 has 14 amino acids. CDR1 is MGHDK, CDR2 SYGVNS, per germline. The CDR3 is CASSGGREETEAFF. For the CDR3, the DNA is TGTGCCAGCAGTGGGGGGCGGGAGGAAACTGAAGCTTTCTTT.

This clone was found a few times. The rearrangement uses TRBV7-2 and TRBJ2-7; TRBD2 agrees at 9 bases. Per the germline V gene, CDR1 is SGHTA and CDR2 is FQGNSA. With V trimmed by 1 base and J by 2 bases, 9 bases remained unmatched. CDR3 size: 17 residues. The chain's CDR3 is CASSLVHQAGGTYEQYF. The CDR3 DNA is TGTGCCAGCAGCTTAGTTCATCAAGCGGGGGGCACCTACGAGCAGTACTTC.

This clone is a singleton in its sample. The chain links TRBV5-1 to TRBJ2-5; D might be TRBD1 (6 bases). V dropped 4 bases and J dropped 6 bases, with 16 bases sitting between them. CDR3 length equals 14 residues. Germline V gene lookup returns CDR1 SGHRS and CDR2 YFSETQ. The DNA for the CDR3 is TGCGCCAGCAGCCTTGTAAGGGGGTCGAAGACCCAGTACTTC. Protein sequence: CASSLVRGSKTQYF.

This clone was picked up one time. J is TRBJ1-6 and V is TRBV21-1; the table's D call, TRBD1, has no DNA check behind it. TRBV21-1 is shown as a pseudogene. CDR3 length: 17 amino acids. The CDR3, as DNA: TGTGCCAGCAGCAAAGTTGACAGGGCACCCTATAATTCACCCCTCCACTTT. Translating it yields CASSKVDRAPYNSPLHF.

The chain has TRBV6-4 and TRBJ1-2; D may be TRBD1 (6 bases). This CDR3 is 15 amino acids long. From germline, CDR1 is MRHNA and CDR2 SNTAGT. The V and J ends lost 2 bases and 2 bases respectively, with 12 bases between them. Here the CDR3 reads CASSDSGRGNYGYTF. The CDR3 bases are TGTGCCAGCAGTGACAGCGGCAGGGGAAACTATGGCTACACCTTC.

The chain links TRBV2 to TRBJ1-1; 7 positions match TRBD1. The CDR3 runs to 13 residues. Per the germline V gene, CDR1 is SNHLY and CDR2 is FYNNEI. V trimming: 7 bases; J trimming: 4 bases; junction bases outside the gene matches: 6. The CDR3 DNA sequence: TGTGCCAGCACTCAGGGGGATAGCACTGAAGCTTTCTTT. This gives the protein CASTQGDSTEAFF.

The rearrangement uses TRBV29-1 and TRBJ1-5; 7 bases agree with TRBD1. V trimming: 6 bases; J trimming: 2 bases; junction bases outside the gene matches: 7. The CDR3 covers 14 residues. Germline V gene data show CDR1 as SQVTM and CDR2 as ANQGSEA. The CDR3 nucleotides read TGCAGCGTGACCTGGCAGGGGGGCAATCAGCCCCAGCATTTT. It codes for CSVTWQGGNQPQHF. Full variable domain (rest looked up from reference TRBV29-1 and TRBJ1-5): SAVISQKPSRDICQRGTSLTIQCQVDSQVTMMFWYRQQPGQSLTLIATANQGSEATYESGFVIDKFPISRPNLTFSTLTVSNMSPEDSSIYLCSVTWQGGNQPQHFGDGTRLSIL.

The rearrangement joins TRBV27 to TRBJ2-1; TRBD1 agrees at 7 bases. The CDR3 is made up of 15 amino acids. The germline V gene encodes CDR1 MNHEY and CDR2 SMNVEV (reference sequence). V trimming: 6 bases; J trimming: 3 bases; junction bases outside the gene matches: 8. The chain's CDR3 is CASRPTGLGYNEQFF. CDR3 nucleotides: TGTGCCAGCAGGCCGACAGGGTTGGGCTACAATGAGCAGTTCTTC.

The chain carries TRBV7-9 and TRBJ1-4; TRBD1 matches at 10 bases. This CDR3 has 15 residues. V lost 5 bases, J lost 6 bases, and 6 bases stayed unmatched. Germline loops: CDR1 SEHNR, CDR2 FQNEAQ (reference sequence). In DNA form, the CDR3 reads TGTGCCAGCAGCCCACAGGGACAGGGGTATGAAAAACTGTTTTTT. This gives the protein CASSPQGQGYEKLFF.

V and J are TRBV6-6 and TRBJ1-3, with TRBD1 matching 8 bases. The CDR3 runs 16 residues. The J segment lost 4 bases and the V segment lost 4 bases, leaving 9 bases of the junction unmatched. Germline loops: CDR1 MNHNY, CDR2 SVGAGI (reference sequence). CDR3 sequence: CASSSESRGLGNTIYF. CDR3 bases: TGTGCCAGCAGTTCTGAAAGCAGGGGGCTAGGAAACACCATATATTTT.

The chain has TRBV29-1 and TRBJ2-7, with D uncertain. Trimming removed 4 bases from V and 4 bases from J, with 8 bases in between. Looked up from germline, CDR1 is SQVTM and CDR2 is ANQGSEA. This CDR3 region has 11 residues. CDR3: CSVGGAYEQYF. CDR3 DNA: TGCAGCGTTGGAGGCGCGTACGAGCAGTACTTC.

Worth noting for this clone: Other nucleotide sequences from this sample produce the same CDR3. This chain connects TRBV7-9 to TRBJ2-7; 10 bases fit TRBD1. J lost 5 bases, V lost 3 bases, and 7 bases had no gene match. The CDR3 is 15 amino acids. Germline assignment: CDR1 SEHNR and CDR2 FQNEAQ (reference sequence). DNA for the CDR3: TGTGCCAGCAGCTTCTACGACAGGGGGCTTCACGAGCAGTACTTC. Its protein product is CASSFYDRGLHEQYF. Full variable domain (remainder filled in from reference TRBV7-9 and TRBJ2-7): DTGVSQNPRHKITKRGQNVTFRCDPISEHNRLYWYRQTLGQGPEFLTYFQNEAQLEKSRLLSDRFSAERPKGSFSTLEIQRTEQGDSAMYLCASSFYDRGLHEQYFGPGTRLTVT.

V gene TRBV6-1 combines with J gene TRBJ1-2; D remains unclear. The CDR3 is 16 amino acids. Germline lookup yields CDR1 MNHNS and CDR2 SASEGT. Trimming removed 4 bases at V and 4 bases at J, with 19 bases between. The CDR3 reads CASSVALYAKTYGYTF. The CDR3 bases are TGTGCCAGCAGTGTCGCACTCTATGCAAAGACCTATGGCTACACCTTC.

The genes are TRBV4-1 and TRBJ1-1; D possibly corresponds to TRBD1 (6 bases). With 2 bases removed from V and 0 bases from J, the gap between germline ends came to 10 bases. Germline CDR1 is MGHRA and CDR2 is YSYEKL. The CDR3 has 15 amino acids. The CDR3 loop reads CASSQTTGMNTEAFF. The CDR3 DNA reads as TGCGCCAGCAGCCAAACGACAGGAATGAACACTGAAGCTTTCTTT.